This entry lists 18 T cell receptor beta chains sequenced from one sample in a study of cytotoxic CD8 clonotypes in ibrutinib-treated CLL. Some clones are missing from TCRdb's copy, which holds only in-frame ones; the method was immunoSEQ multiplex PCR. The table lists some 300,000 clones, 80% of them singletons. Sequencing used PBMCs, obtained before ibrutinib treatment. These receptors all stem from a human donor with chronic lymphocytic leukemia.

The CDR3 is CASSFAVAPEQYF. The CDR3, as DNA: TGTGCCAGCAGCTTCGCGGTGGCCCCCGAGCAGTACTTC. The chain combines TRBV5-4 with TRBJ2-7; the D is unclear. The V gene lost 2 bases and the J gene lost 6 bases, with 12 bases spanning the gap. The CDR3 consists of 13 residues. The germline gives CDR1 SGHNT, CDR2 YYREEE (reference sequence).

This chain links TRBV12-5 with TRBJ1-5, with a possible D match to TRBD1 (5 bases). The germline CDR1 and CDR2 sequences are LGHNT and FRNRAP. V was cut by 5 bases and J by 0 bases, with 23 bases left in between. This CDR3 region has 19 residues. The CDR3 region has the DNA TGTGCTAGTGGTAGCACGGGGGACGGGAGAATTTATAGCAATCAGCCCCAGCATTTT. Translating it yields CASGSTGDGRIYSNQPQHF.

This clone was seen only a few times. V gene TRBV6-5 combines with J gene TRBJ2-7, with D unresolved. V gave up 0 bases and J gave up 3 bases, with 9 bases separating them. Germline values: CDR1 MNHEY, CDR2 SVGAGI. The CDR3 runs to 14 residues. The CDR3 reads CASSYSMLGYEQYF. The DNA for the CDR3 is TGTGCCAGCAGTTACTCGATGTTAGGCTACGAGCAGTACTTC.

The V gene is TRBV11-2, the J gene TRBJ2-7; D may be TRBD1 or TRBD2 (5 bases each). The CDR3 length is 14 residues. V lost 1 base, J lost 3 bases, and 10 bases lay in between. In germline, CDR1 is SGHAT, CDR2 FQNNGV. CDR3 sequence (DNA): TGTGCCAGCAGCTTAGCGGGTGGGGGCTACGAGCAGTACTTC. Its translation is CASSLAGGGYEQYF.

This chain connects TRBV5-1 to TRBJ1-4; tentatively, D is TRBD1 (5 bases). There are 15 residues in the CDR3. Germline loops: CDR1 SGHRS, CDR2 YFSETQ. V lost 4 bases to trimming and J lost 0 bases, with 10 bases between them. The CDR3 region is CASSLGQTTNEKLFF. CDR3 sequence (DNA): TGCGCCAGCAGCCTCGGACAAACAACTAATGAAAAACTGTTTTTT.

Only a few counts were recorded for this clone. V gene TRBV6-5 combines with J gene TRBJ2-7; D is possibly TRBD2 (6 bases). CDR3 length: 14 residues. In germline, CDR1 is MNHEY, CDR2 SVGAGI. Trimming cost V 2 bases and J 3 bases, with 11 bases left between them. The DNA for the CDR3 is TGTGCCAGCAGTTACGGCGGGACGCACTACGAGCAGTACTTC. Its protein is CASSYGGTHYEQYF.

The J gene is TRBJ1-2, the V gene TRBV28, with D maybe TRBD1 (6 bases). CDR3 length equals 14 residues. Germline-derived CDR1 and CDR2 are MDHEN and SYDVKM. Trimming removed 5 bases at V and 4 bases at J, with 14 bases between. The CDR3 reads CASSRQGPVYGYTF. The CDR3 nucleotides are TGTGCCAGCAGTCGGCAGGGGCCGGTCTATGGCTACACCTTC.

Written as DNA, the CDR3 is TGTGCCAGCAGCACGGGACTAGCGGCCTACGAGCAGTACTTC. Its translation: CASSTGLAAYEQYF. This chain uses TRBV11-2 with TRBJ2-7; TRBD2 matches 11 bases. Germline V gene data show CDR1 as SGHAT and CDR2 as FQNNGV. The ends lost 5 bases at V and 2 bases at J; junction bases unmatched: 2. The CDR3 consists of 14 residues.

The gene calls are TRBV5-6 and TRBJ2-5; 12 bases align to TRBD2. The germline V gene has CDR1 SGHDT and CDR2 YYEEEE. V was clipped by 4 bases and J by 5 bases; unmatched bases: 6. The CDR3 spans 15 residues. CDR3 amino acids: CASSPGLAGQETQYF. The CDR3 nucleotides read TGTGCCAGCAGCCCGGGACTAGCGGGTCAGGAGACCCAGTACTTC.

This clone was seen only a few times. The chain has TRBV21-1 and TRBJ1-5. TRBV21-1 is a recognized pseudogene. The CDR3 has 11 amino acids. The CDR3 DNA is TGTGCCAGCAGCACATGTATGGCCCAGCATTTT. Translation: CASSTCMAQHF.

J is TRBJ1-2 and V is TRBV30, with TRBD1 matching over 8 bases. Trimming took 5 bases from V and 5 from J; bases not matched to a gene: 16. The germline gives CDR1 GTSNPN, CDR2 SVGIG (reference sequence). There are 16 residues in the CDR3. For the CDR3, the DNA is TGTGCCTGGGCTGCACTCCGGGACAGGAGCCTATATGGCTACACCTTC. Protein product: CAWAALRDRSLYGYTF.

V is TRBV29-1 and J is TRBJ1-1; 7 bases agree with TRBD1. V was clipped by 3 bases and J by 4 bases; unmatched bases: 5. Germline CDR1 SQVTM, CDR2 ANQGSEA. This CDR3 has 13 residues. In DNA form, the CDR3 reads TGCAGCGTTGACTTCTACAGGGGCACTGAAGCTTTCTTT. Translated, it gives CSVDFYRGTEAFF.

CDR3 DNA: TGTGCCAGCAGTTTCAGAAACGAATACGAGCAGTACTTC. It is translated as CASSFRNEYEQYF. The V and J genes are TRBV28 and TRBJ2-7; D unresolved. V lost 3 bases to trimming and J lost 4 bases, with 10 bases between them. Germline CDR1 is MDHEN and CDR2 is SYDVKM. CDR3 length: 13 residues. The full variable domain, completed using reference TRBV28 and TRBJ2-7, is DVKVTQSSRYLVKRTGEKVFLECVQDMDHENMFWYRQDPGLGLRLIYFSYDVKMKEKGDIPEGYSVSREKKERFSLILESASTNQTSMYLCASSFRNEYEQYFGPGTRLTVT.

CDR3 bases: TGTGCCAGCAGCCATATGACTAGCGGGAGGGCCTACGAGCAGTACTTC. This codes for CASSHMTSGRAYEQYF. V is TRBV5-4 and J is TRBJ2-7, with TRBD2 identical over 14 bases. Unmatched junction bases numbered 5, after V lost 4 bases and J lost 2 bases. The V gene's germline CDR1 is SGHNT and CDR2 YYREEE (reference sequence). This CDR3 has 16 residues.

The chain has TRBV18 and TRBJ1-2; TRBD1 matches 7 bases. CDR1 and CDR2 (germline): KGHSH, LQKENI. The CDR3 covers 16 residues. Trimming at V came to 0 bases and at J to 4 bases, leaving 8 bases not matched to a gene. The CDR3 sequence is CASSPPEGAGIYGYTF. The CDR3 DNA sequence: TGTGCCAGCTCACCACCTGAGGGGGCGGGGATCTATGGCTACACCTTC.

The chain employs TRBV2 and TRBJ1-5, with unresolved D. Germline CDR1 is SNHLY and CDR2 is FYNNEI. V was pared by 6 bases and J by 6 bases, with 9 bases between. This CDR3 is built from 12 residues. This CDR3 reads CASRALSQPQHF. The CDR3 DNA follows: TGTGCCAGCAGGGCCCTCAGTCAGCCCCAGCATTTT. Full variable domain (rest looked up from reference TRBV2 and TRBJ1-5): EPEVTQTPSHQVTQMGQEVILRCVPISNHLYFYWYRQILGQKVEFLVSFYNNEISEKSEIFDDQFSVERPDGSNFTLKIRSTKLEDSAMYFCASRALSQPQHFGDGTRLSIL.

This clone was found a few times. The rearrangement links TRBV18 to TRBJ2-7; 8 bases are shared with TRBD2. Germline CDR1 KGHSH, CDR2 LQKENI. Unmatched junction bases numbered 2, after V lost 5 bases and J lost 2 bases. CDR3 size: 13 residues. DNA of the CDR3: TGTGCCAGCTCATCCGGGAGGGCCTACGAGCAGTACTTC. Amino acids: CASSSGRAYEQYF.

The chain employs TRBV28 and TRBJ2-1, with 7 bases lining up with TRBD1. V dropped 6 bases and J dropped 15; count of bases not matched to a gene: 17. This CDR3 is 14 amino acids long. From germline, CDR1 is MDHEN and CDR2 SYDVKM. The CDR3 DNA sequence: TGTGCCAGCAGACCTTCGGGTTTCAGACAGGGTGGGTTCTTC. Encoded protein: CASRPSGFRQGGFF.